This T cell receptor beta chain was documented in a study of multiple sclerosis patients with progressive multifocal leukoencephalopathy. The study's findings and limits: At PML onset, no shared TRBV or TRBJ gene usage was seen.

This was a survey-level run. Only in-frame clones appear in the TCRdb table, and some are missing; sequencing was by immunoSEQ multiplex PCR. The repertoire consists of some 28,000 clones, with roughly 90% occurring once and the leading ten covering 1.3%. Notes on this clone: Its antigen is not identified.

Sample time point: about a year of natalizumab therapy. CDR3 size: 12 residues. Germline lookup yields CDR1 SGDLS and CDR2 YYNGEE. Between the trimmed V and J ends, which lost 0 bases and 7 bases, there was a span of 5 bases. Sequenced material: PBMCs, taken from a patient treated with natalizumab. The origin of this receptor is a human donor with multiple sclerosis. The V and J genes are TRBV9 and TRBJ1-5; unclear D gene. DNA for the CDR3: TGTGCCAGCAGCGTAGGAGGGCAGCCCCAGCATTTT. Amino acid sequence: CASSVGGQPQHF.